A single sample is the source of the 6 T cell receptor beta chains below, sequenced in a study of early T cells in non-severe SARS-CoV-2 infection. TCRdb re-derived calls from the 5' RACE reads in MiXCR, one entry per CDR3 protein. The table records about 83,000 distinct CDR3 sequences, about 10% of them present only once. Sequences were derived from whole blood, sampled at baseline. These receptors all come from an adult who was a healthcare worker with PCR-confirmed SARS-CoV-2 infection or an uninfected control (not recorded which).

This clonotype was recorded a few times. This chain connects TRBV6-2 or TRBV6-3 to TRBJ2-2; a weak D match, TRBD1 (5 bases). The CDR3 has 14 residues. Trimming pared 6 bases from V and 3 bases from J, leaving 11 bases between. The germline gives CDR1 MNHEY, CDR2 SVGEGT. CDR3 region: CASRLTGYTGELFF. The CDR3 nucleotides are TGTGCCAGCAGGCTCACAGGTTACACCGGGGAGCTGTTTTTT.

This chain connects TRBV3-1 to TRBJ2-1; 10 nucleotides align to TRBD2. CDR3 size: 13 residues. Germline lookup yields CDR1 LGHDT and CDR2 YNNKEL (reference sequence). V was pared by 9 bases and J by 6 bases, with 5 bases of the junction left unmatched. CDR3 amino acids: CASCLAGANEQFF. CDR3 nucleotide sequence: TGTGCCAGTTGCCTAGCGGGAGCCAATGAGCAGTTCTTC.

CDR3 residues: CSASVLGNQPQHF. CDR3 nucleotides: TGCAGTGCTAGTGTTTTAGGCAATCAGCCCCAGCATTTT. The gene calls are TRBV20-1 and TRBJ1-5; no clear D. The V end lost 3 bases, the J end lost 2 bases, and 8 bases lay between the germline ends. This CDR3 has 13 amino acids. CDR1 DFQATT and CDR2 SNEGSKA come from the germline V gene (reference sequence).

The rearrangement joins TRBV7-2 to TRBJ2-2; the D gene is possibly TRBD1 (6 bases). V lost 6 bases and J 1 base, leaving 9 bases between the germline ends. The CDR3 extends over 14 amino acids. CDR1 and CDR2 (germline): SGHTA, FQGNSA. CDR3 DNA sequence: TGTGCCAGCAGTTTACAGGGGAACACCGGGGAGCTGTTTTTT. Translated, it gives CASSLQGNTGELFF.

This clonotype was detected only a few times. This CDR3 reads CASSPRGTSGVSSYEQYF. The CDR3 DNA reads as TGTGCCAGCTCACCTCGCGGGACTAGCGGGGTAAGCTCCTACGAGCAGTACTTC. This chain joins TRBV18 and TRBJ2-7; 13 bases are shared with TRBD2. Germline V CDR1 and CDR2: KGHSH, LQKENI. The CDR3 sequence is 18 residues long. The V segment lost 3 bases and the J segment 0 bases; nucleotides outside the gene matches: 8. Full variable domain (remainder filled in from reference TRBV18 and TRBJ2-7): NAGVMQNPRHLVRRRGQEARLRCSPMKGHSHVYWYRQLPEEGLKFMVYLQKENIIDESGMPKERFSAEFPKEGPSILRIQQVVRGDSAAYFCASSPRGTSGVSSYEQYFGPGTRLTVT.

V is TRBV7-9 and J is TRBJ2-1; D is undetermined. V was pared by 5 bases and J by 2 bases, with 10 bases between. Germline CDR1 reads SEHNR; CDR2 reads FQNEAQ (reference sequence). The CDR3 is 14 residues long. The CDR3 bases are TGTGCCAGCAGCCCGGTCCAAACCTACAATGAGCAGTTCTTC. It yields the protein CASSPVQTYNEQFF.